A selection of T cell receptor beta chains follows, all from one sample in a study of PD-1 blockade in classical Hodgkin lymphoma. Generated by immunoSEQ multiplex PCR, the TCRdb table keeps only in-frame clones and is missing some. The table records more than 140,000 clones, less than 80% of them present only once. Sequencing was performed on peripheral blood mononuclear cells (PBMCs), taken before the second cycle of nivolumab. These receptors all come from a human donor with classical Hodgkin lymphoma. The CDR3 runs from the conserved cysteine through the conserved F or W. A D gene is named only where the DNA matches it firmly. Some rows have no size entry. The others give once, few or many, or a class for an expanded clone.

CDR3: CSVPRGVSISTDTRYF; DNA: TGCAGCGTTCCCAGGGGGGTTTCAATCAGCACAGATACGCGGTATTTT; size: NA; D: NA; J: TRBJ2-3; V: TRBV29-1
CDR3: CASRGPGTGKVSSGELFF; DNA: TGTGCCAGCAGGGGTCCCGGGACAGGGAAAGTTTCGTCCGGGGAGCTGTTTTTT; size: NA; D: TRBD1; J: TRBJ2-2; V: TRBV28
CDR3: CASSYGTGTPYEQYF; DNA: TGTGCCAGCAGTTACGGGACAGGTACCCCCTACGAGCAGTACTTC; size: NA; D: TRBD1; J: TRBJ2-7; V: TRBV6-6
CDR3: CASSSRTGGGETQYF; DNA: TGCGCCAGCAGCTCAAGGACAGGAGGAGGAGAGACCCAGTACTTC; size: many; D: TRBD1; J: TRBJ2-5; V: TRBV5-1
CDR3: CASSPSLAGENTGELFF; DNA: TGTGCCAGCAGCCCCAGCCTAGCGGGAGAAAACACCGGGGAGCTGTTTTTT; size: many; D: TRBD2; J: TRBJ2-2; V: TRBV9
CDR3: CASSHIKNTEAFF; DNA: TGTGCCAGCAGCCATATCAAGAACACTGAAGCTTTCTTT; size: NA; D: NA; J: TRBJ1-1; V: TRBV5-4
CDR3: CASSLRGYNSPLHF; DNA: TGTGCCAGCAGTCTCAGGGGGTATAATTCACCCCTCCACTTT; size: NA; D: TRBD1; J: TRBJ1-6; V: TRBV2
CDR3: CASSPNGLGETQYF; DNA: TGCGCCAGCAGCCCCAACGGATTAGGAGAGACCCAGTACTTC; size: NA; D: NA; J: TRBJ2-5; V: TRBV5-1
CDR3: CASSPAGTLYQPQHF; DNA: TGTGCCAGCAGTCCAGCCGGGACACTTTATCAGCCCCAGCATTTT; size: NA; D: NA; J: TRBJ1-5; V: TRBV27
CDR3: CASSKPYRGRAEKLFF; DNA: TGTGCCAGCAGCAAACCGTATAGGGGGCGCGCTGAAAAACTGTTTTTT; size: NA; D: NA; J: TRBJ1-4; V: TRBV21-1
CDR3: CASTGHYTGELFF; DNA: TGCGCCAGCACGGGCCACTACACCGGGGAGCTGTTTTTT; size: NA; D: NA; J: TRBJ2-2; V: TRBV23-1
CDR3: CAISERAGLYEQYF; DNA: TGTGCCATCAGTGAGCGGGCGGGTCTCTACGAGCAGTACTTC; size: NA; D: NA; J: TRBJ2-7; V: TRBV10-3
CDR3: CASSPLTGGTSTDTQYF; DNA: TGTGCCAGCAGTCCCCTTACGGGAGGCACTAGCACAGATACGCAGTATTTT; size: NA; D: TRBD2; J: TRBJ2-3; V: TRBV28
CDR3: CASSYRGGDNEQFF; DNA: TGTGCCAGCAGCTACAGGGGTGGTGACAATGAGCAGTTCTTC; size: NA; D: TRBD1; J: TRBJ2-1; V: TRBV2
CDR3: CASSLQGHRETQYF; DNA: TGTGCCAGCAGCTTACAGGGCCACCGCGAGACCCAGTACTTC; size: NA; D: NA; J: TRBJ2-5; V: TRBV11-2
CDR3: CASSRSATNQPQHF; DNA: TGTGCCAGCAGCAGGTCAGCCACCAATCAGCCCCAGCATTTT; size: NA; D: NA; J: TRBJ1-5; V: TRBV28
CDR3: CSVGYRGLSNTEAFF; DNA: TGCAGCGTTGGATACAGGGGGCTTTCGAACACTGAAGCTTTCTTT; size: NA; D: TRBD1; J: TRBJ1-1; V: TRBV29-1
CDR3: CAWRGVGPSYEQYF; DNA: TGTGCCTGGAGAGGGGTCGGACCATCCTACGAGCAGTACTTC; size: once; D: NA; J: TRBJ2-7; V: TRBV30
CDR3: CASSPAGSSYNEQFF; DNA: TGTGCCAGCAGCCCCGCCGGGAGCTCCTACAATGAGCAGTTCTTC; size: NA; D: NA; J: TRBJ2-1; V: TRBV7-3
CDR3: CASRETGANRLQHF; DNA: TGTGCCAGCAGGGAGACAGGGGCGAACCGGCTCCAGCATTTT; size: NA; D: TRBD1; J: TRBJ1-5; V: TRBV6-1
CDR3: CASSSPGLAGGYTDTQYF; DNA: TGTGCCAGCAGCTCCCCGGGACTAGCGGGGGGTTACACAGATACGCAGTATTTT; size: NA; D: TRBD2; J: TRBJ2-3; V: TRBV5-4
CDR3: CSARGGPTNEKLFF; DNA: TGCAGCGCCCGAGGGGGGCCAACTAATGAAAAACTGTTTTTT; size: once; D: NA; J: TRBJ1-4; V: TRBV29-1
CDR3: CASSPGTKVSTDTQYF; DNA: TGTGCCAGCAGCCCAGGGACTAAGGTTAGCACAGATACGCAGTATTTT; size: NA; D: TRBD2; J: TRBJ2-3; V: TRBV5-6
CDR3: CASSFTRPGTGIGYTF; DNA: TGCGCCAGCAGCTTCACACGTCCCGGGACAGGGATTGGCTACACCTTC; size: NA; D: TRBD1; J: TRBJ1-2; V: TRBV5-1
CDR3: CASGRRDTQYF; DNA: TGTGCTAGTGGTCGGCGGGATACGCAGTATTTT; size: NA; D: NA; J: TRBJ2-3; V: TRBV12-5
CDR3: CASSRDSYNEQFF; DNA: TGTGCCAGCAGCCGAGACAGTTACAATGAGCAGTTCTTC; size: NA; D: NA; J: TRBJ2-1; V: TRBV7-7
CDR3: CASSTLAGGRYEQYF; DNA: TGTGCCAGCAGTACCCTAGCGGGAGGGAGGTACGAGCAGTACTTC; size: once; D: TRBD2; J: TRBJ2-7; V: TRBV7-2
CDR3: CAISDPTSGGANEQYF; DNA: TGTGCCATCAGTGATCCGACTAGCGGGGGGGCCAACGAGCAGTACTTC; size: NA; D: TRBD2; J: TRBJ2-7; V: TRBV10-3
CDR3: CASGPKALHQETQYF; DNA: TGCGCCAGCGGGCCTAAAGCCCTCCATCAAGAGACCCAGTACTTC; size: NA; D: NA; J: TRBJ2-5; V: TRBV5-1
CDR3: CASSRGLQETQYF; DNA: TGTGCCAGCAGCCGTGGCCTGCAGGAGACCCAGTACTTC; size: NA; D: NA; J: TRBJ2-5; V: TRBV7-2
CDR3: CASTSFETANEKLFF; DNA: TGTGCCAGCACCTCGTTCGAGACAGCAAATGAAAAACTGTTTTTT; size: NA; D: NA; J: TRBJ1-4; V: TRBV7-9
CDR3: CASSLSTGWMSEAFF; DNA: TGTGCCAGCAGTTTGTCGACAGGGTGGATGTCTGAAGCTTTCTTT; size: once; D: TRBD1; J: TRBJ1-1; V: TRBV28
CDR3: CASSFGGTDTQYF; DNA: TGTGCCAGCAGCTTCGGGGGCACAGATACGCAGTATTTT; size: few; D: NA; J: TRBJ2-3; V: TRBV7-3
CDR3: CASSWTSGSSTDTQYF; DNA: TGTGCCAGTAGTTGGACTAGCGGGAGCAGCACAGATACGCAGTATTTT; size: NA; D: TRBD2; J: TRBJ2-3; V: TRBV19
CDR3: CASSFRAGGGSGANVLTF; DNA: TGTGCCAGCAGCTTCAGGGCAGGGGGAGGCTCTGGGGCCAACGTCCTGACTTTC; size: NA; D: NA; J: TRBJ2-6; V: TRBV5-4
CDR3: CASVAGGLEQYF; DNA: TGTGCCAGCGTAGCGGGGGGGTTAGAGCAGTACTTC; size: NA; D: TRBD2; J: TRBJ2-7; V: TRBV6-5
CDR3: CASSYSTPDSLPQHF; DNA: TGTGCCAGCAGTTACTCTACCCCCGACAGTCTGCCCCAGCATTTT; size: NA; D: NA; J: TRBJ1-5; V: TRBV6-6
CDR3: CASSRDSLNTEAFF; DNA: TGTGCCAGCAGCCGGGACAGTTTGAACACTGAAGCTTTCTTT; size: NA; D: TRBD1; J: TRBJ1-1; V: TRBV7-9
CDR3: CASITGLEIYTQYF; DNA: TGTGCCAGCATTACGGGACTAGAAATTTATACGCAGTATTTT; size: NA; D: TRBD2; J: TRBJ2-3; V: TRBV2
CDR3: CSVVFRKVNTEAFF; DNA: TGCAGCGTTGTTTTTCGAAAAGTGAACACTGAAGCTTTCTTT; size: NA; D: NA; J: TRBJ1-1; V: TRBV29-1
CDR3: CASSDGGRNEQFF; DNA: TGTGCCAGTAGTGATGGGGGGCGAAATGAGCAGTTCTTC; size: NA; D: NA; J: TRBJ2-1; V: TRBV19
CDR3: CASSTQGRGLQYF; DNA: TGTGCCAGCAGTACCCAGGGAAGGGGTCTTCAGTACTTC; size: NA; D: NA; J: TRBJ2-4; V: TRBV9
CDR3: CSVARVAYEQYF; DNA: TGCAGCGTTGCCCGTGTAGCCTACGAGCAGTACTTC; size: once; D: NA; J: TRBJ2-7; V: TRBV29-1
CDR3: CASSVIAGVDTQYF; DNA: TGTGCCAGCAGCGTCATAGCGGGAGTTGATACGCAGTATTTT; size: NA; D: TRBD2; J: TRBJ2-3; V: TRBV7-2
CDR3: CASSFLSGESTDTQYF; DNA: TGTGCCAGCAGCTTTCTTAGCGGGGAGAGCACAGATACGCAGTATTTT; size: NA; D: TRBD2; J: TRBJ2-3; V: TRBV7-6
CDR3: CASSRQGYNEQFF; DNA: TGTGCCAGTAGCAGACAGGGTTACAATGAGCAGTTCTTC; size: NA; D: TRBD1; J: TRBJ2-1; V: TRBV19
CDR3: CASSAWGQSTDTQYF; DNA: TGTGCCAGCAGCGCCTGGGGGCAGAGCACAGATACGCAGTATTTT; size: NA; D: NA; J: TRBJ2-3; V: TRBV7-9
CDR3: CASSQDGQGDYEQYF; DNA: TGCGCCAGCAGCCAAGATGGACAGGGGGACTACGAGCAGTACTTC; size: NA; D: TRBD1; J: TRBJ2-7; V: TRBV7-2
CDR3: CASSLGWDSNYGYTF; DNA: TGTGCCAGCAGCTTGGGGTGGGACAGTAACTATGGCTACACCTTC; size: NA; D: TRBD1; J: TRBJ1-2; V: TRBV5-4